What follows are 11 T cell receptor beta chains derived from one specimen sequenced in a study of Ad26.COV2.S vaccination and SARS-CoV-2 variants. Profiling relied on immunoSEQ multiplex PCR, and the TCRdb table lists in-frame clones only, not all of them. Here the sample spans 300,000 to 350,000 clones, 85% to 90% being singletons. Treatment reported: over 15 received Ad26.COV2.S at low or high dose, single or two shots; several received placebo; per-sample allocation not given. After the first vaccine or placebo injection, samples were drawn on day 63. The sequencing here drew on peripheral blood, taken in a trial of Ad26.COV2.S vaccine versus placebo. Every receptor here comes from a person aged 18-60 years who received the Ad26.COV2.S COVID-19 vaccine or a placebo.

This rearrangement joins TRBV5-1 to TRBJ2-3; D is perhaps TRBD2 (5 bases). Germline V CDR1 and CDR2: SGHRS, YFSETQ. Trimming removed 2 bases at V and 1 base at J, with 11 bases between. The length of the CDR3 is 15 residues. The CDR3 DNA is TGCGCCAGCAGCTTAGAATGGGGAGGCACAGATACGCAGTATTTT. Translating gives CASSLEWGGTDTQYF.

This sequence joins TRBV24-1 and TRBJ2-3; unclear D gene. The CDR3 is 13 amino acids. Germline CDR1 is KGHDR and CDR2 is SFDVKD. Trimming shortened V by 1 base and J by 5 bases, and 6 bases separated the two germline ends. Written as DNA, the CDR3 is TGTGCCACCAGTGATTTCTACGGAGATACGCAGTATTTT. Its protein is CATSDFYGDTQYF.

This clone has a handful of counts. The chain recombines TRBV2 with TRBJ1-1, with unresolved D. The CDR3 spans 14 residues. V was pared by 7 bases and J by 0 bases, with 12 bases between. Germline CDR1 is SNHLY and CDR2 is FYNNEI. The CDR3: CASTTRSLNTEAFF. DNA for the CDR3: TGTGCCAGCACCACACGGAGCCTGAACACTGAAGCTTTCTTT.

This sequence joins TRBV6-5 and TRBJ1-2; no clear D gene. The CDR3 totals 13 residues. Germline-derived CDR1 and CDR2 are MNHEY and SVGAGI. The V gene lost 5 bases and the J gene lost 2 bases, with 9 bases spanning the gap. Here the CDR3 DNA reads TGTGCCAGCAGTCCCCCGAACAACTATGGCTACACCTTC. This codes for CASSPPNNYGYTF.

The genes are TRBV3-1 (or the pseudogene TRBV3-2) and TRBJ2-1; 9 positions match TRBD1. Germline lookup yields CDR1 LGHDT and CDR2 YNNKEL (reference sequence). The junction had 4 bases not matched to a gene; V was cut back by 1 base and J by 6 bases. CDR3 size: 15 residues. The CDR3 sequence: CASSQVPGQGNEQFF. The DNA of the CDR3 is TGTGCCAGCAGCCAAGTTCCGGGACAGGGCAATGAGCAGTTCTTC.

The chain employs TRBV4-3 and TRBJ1-3, with a possible D match to TRBD1 (6 bases). Trimming removed 4 bases from V and 4 bases from J, with 14 bases in between. This CDR3 region has 15 residues. Germline V gene data show CDR1 as LGHNA and CDR2 as YSLEER. The CDR3 protein is CASSPDWRGGNTIYF. CDR3 in DNA: TGCGCCAGCAGCCCCGATTGGAGGGGGGGAAACACCATATATTTT.

The CDR3 spells CATSDHGQYGYTF. The DNA for the CDR3 is TGTGCCACCAGTGATCATGGACAGTATGGCTACACCTTC. The rearrangement uses TRBV24-1 and TRBJ1-2, with D possibly matching TRBD1 (6 bases). This CDR3 comprises 13 residues. CDR1 and CDR2 (germline): KGHDR, SFDVKD. Trimming pared 3 bases from V and 5 bases from J, leaving 9 bases between.

J is TRBJ1-1 and V is TRBV11-2; D is undetermined. This CDR3 is built from 12 residues. Between the trimmed V and J ends, which lost 4 bases and 7 bases, there was a span of 10 bases. Looked up from germline, CDR1 is SGHAT and CDR2 is FQNNGV. CDR3 residues: CASSSLPDEAFF. CDR3 in DNA: TGTGCCAGCAGCTCCCTTCCAGATGAAGCTTTCTTT.

CDR3 in DNA: TGTGCCAGCAGCTCTCGACTAGCCGGGGGTGAGCAGTTCTTC. Translation gives CASSSRLAGGEQFF. V gene TRBV13 combines with J gene TRBJ2-1; 7 nucleotides line up with TRBD2. This CDR3 has 14 residues. The junction had 9 bases not matched to a gene; V was cut back by 4 bases and J by 9 bases. Per the germline V gene, CDR1 is PRHDT and CDR2 is FYEKMQ (reference sequence).

The chain employs TRBV4-1 and TRBJ2-2; the match to TRBD2 covers 11 bases. Germline V CDR1 and CDR2: MGHRA, YSYEKL. The CDR3 runs to 17 residues. CDR3 sequence (DNA): TGCCCCCGCAGCCAAGATATTAGCGGGGGGGGAACCGGGGAGCTGTTTTTT. Protein sequence: CPRSQDISGGGTGELFF.

The V call is TRBV9, the J call TRBJ2-3; 9 bases map to TRBD2. Germline values: CDR1 SGDLS, CDR2 YYNGEE. J was trimmed by 4 bases and V by 7 bases; bases with no gene match: 4. CDR3 length: 13 residues. CDR3 sequence (DNA): TGTGCCAGCGGGGCGGGGGGGCCAGATACGCAGTATTTT. It translates to CASGAGGPDTQYF.